The rows below give T cell receptor beta chains drawn from one sample of a study of PD-L1 blockade in urothelial cancer. The data were produced by immunoSEQ multiplex PCR, yet TCRdb's version contains in-frame clones alone and is incomplete. The sample holds 90,000 to 100,000 clones, nearly 90% seen once. Source: PBMCs, taken around atezolizumab (anti-PD-L1) treatment. The receptors were sampled from a man aged 55 to 70 with urothelial cancer. Each CDR3 is given with its conserved first and last residue. D genes are given only for firm matches. For some rows the clone size is stated as once, few or many, or as a class when expanded; others skip it.

-	TRBV18	TRBJ2-5	TRBD1	TGTGCCAGCTCACGTAGGACAGGTCAAGAGACCCAGTACTTC	CASSRRTGQETQYF
once	TRBV30	TRBJ2-5	TRBD2	TGTGCCTGGAGTGTACTCAGCGGGAGGAGAGAAGAGACCCAGTACTTC	CAWSVLSGRREETQYF
-	TRBV5-4	TRBJ2-7	-	TGTGCCAGCAGCTGGCAGGGGCGATCCTACGAGCAGTACTTC	CASSWQGRSYEQYF
-	TRBV30	TRBJ2-2	-	TGTGCCTGGAACCTATGGACATCGAACACCGGGGAGCTGTTTTTT	CAWNLWTSNTGELFF
-	TRBV2	TRBJ2-2	TRBD1	TGTGCCAGCAGTGAAGGACAGGGATTAAGTGGCACCGGGGAGCTGTTTTTT	CASSEGQGLSGTGELFF
-	TRBV19	TRBJ2-5	TRBD2	TGTGCCAGTAGTACGACCCTGGGACTAGGGGAAGAGACCCAGTACTTC	CASSTTLGLGEETQYF
-	TRBV5-4	TRBJ2-3	TRBD2	TGTGCCAGCAGCTTGGTCGGGGGGGACACAGATACGCAGTATTTT	CASSLVGGDTDTQYF
-	TRBV13	TRBJ1-2	TRBD1	TGTGCCAGCAGCCGGGTCGACAGGGTAGTATCCTATGGCTACACCTTC	CASSRVDRVVSYGYTF
-	TRBV5-1	TRBJ2-7	TRBD2	TGCGCCAGCAGCGGCGGGACTAGCGGGAAATACGAGCAGTACTTC	CASSGGTSGKYEQYF
-	TRBV9	TRBJ2-2	TRBD1	TGTGCCAGCAGCGTACGGACAGGGGGCACCGGGGAGCTGTTTTTT	CASSVRTGGTGELFF
-	TRBV7-3	TRBJ2-1	-	TGTGCCAGCAGCCTTGACGGAGGTCTTGTCAATGAGCAGTTCTTC	CASSLDGGLVNEQFF
-	TRBV6-6	TRBJ2-7	-	TGTGCCAGCAGTTATGGCAGAAACTACGAGCAGTACTTC	CASSYGRNYEQYF
-	TRBV5-1	TRBJ2-3	TRBD2	TGCGCCAGCAGCTTGACCCGGGACTACAGCACAGATACGCAGTATTTT	CASSLTRDYSTDTQYF
-	TRBV2	TRBJ1-1	-	TGTGCCACGACGGGTATTTCGTACACTGAAGCTTTCTTT	CATTGISYTEAFF
-	TRBV7-9	TRBJ2-7	-	TGTGCCAGCAGCTTAGGTTTCGGGGCCTACGAGCAGTACTTC	CASSLGFGAYEQYF
-	TRBV28	TRBJ2-7	TRBD1	TGTGCCAGCAGTGGCACCGGGACAGGGTCCTACGAGCAGTACTTC	CASSGTGTGSYEQYF
-	TRBV6-1	TRBJ1-5	-	TGTGCCAGCAGTGGTAATGGAGGCAATCAGCCCCAGCATTTT	CASSGNGGNQPQHF
-	TRBV4-3	TRBJ1-3	-	TGCGCCAGCAGCCAAGATCGGTACACCATATATTTT	CASSQDRYTIYF
-	TRBV9	TRBJ1-1	-	TGTGCCAGCAACGTAGGAGTCAACACTGAAGCTTTCTTT	CASNVGVNTEAFF
-	TRBV10-3	TRBJ2-1	TRBD1	TGTGCCATCAGTGTTGGACAGGGAATCTCCTACAATGAGCAGTTCTTC	CAISVGQGISYNEQFF
-	TRBV5-5	TRBJ2-7	-	TGTGCCAGCAGCCCACTTTACCCCAGGAGGAACTACGAGCAGTACTTC	CASSPLYPRRNYEQYF
-	TRBV9	TRBJ2-7	-	TGTGCCAGCAGCGTAGGGCAGGGAACGTACGAGCAGTACTTC	CASSVGQGTYEQYF
-	TRBV18	TRBJ2-6	TRBD1	TGTGCCAGCTCACCTTATCCCCCGGGACAGGTTTTACCCCCCCCTGGGGCCAACGTCCTGACTTTC	CASSPYPPGQVLPPPGANVLTF
-	TRBV4-3	TRBJ2-4	TRBD2	TGCGCCAGCAGCCCTATAGCTAGCGGGGGAAACATTCAGTACTTC	CASSPIASGGNIQYF
-	TRBV11-2	TRBJ2-1	TRBD2	TGTGCCAGCAGCCCTGGGACTAGCGGGAGGCTTCTCTACAATGAGCAGTTCTTC	CASSPGTSGRLLYNEQFF
-	TRBV6-5	TRBJ1-1	TRBD1	TGTGCCAGCAGTTACTCGGGACAGGCGATGAACACTGAAGCTTTCTTT	CASSYSGQAMNTEAFF
-	TRBV7-9	TRBJ1-2	-	TGTGCCAGCACCTATACCACAGTTGGGTTGTCTGGCTACACCTTC	CASTYTTVGLSGYTF
-	TRBV7-2	TRBJ1-5	-	TGTGCCAGCAGCCCGAAAGGGGAGGGGGTAGTGAGCAATCAGCCCCAGCATTTT	CASSPKGEGVVSNQPQHF
-	TRBV18	TRBJ2-2	TRBD1	TGTGCCAGCTCACCACAGGGGGCGGATACCGGGGAGCTGTTTTTT	CASSPQGADTGELFF
few	TRBV28	TRBJ2-7	TRBD2	TGTGCCAGCCGTCCTAGCGGGGGACCAAAGCAGTACTTC	CASRPSGGPKQYF
-	TRBV28	TRBJ2-3	-	TGTGCCAGCAGCCCAAGAGGCCCTAGCCGGGCAGATACGCAGTATTTT	CASSPRGPSRADTQYF
-	TRBV7-3	TRBJ2-5	-	TGTGCCAGCAGCTTAAAGTATAGCGGACAAGAGACCCAGTACTTC	CASSLKYSGQETQYF
-	TRBV27	TRBJ2-4	-	TGTGCCAGCAGTTTCGACAGAATTGGAAACATTCAGTACTTC	CASSFDRIGNIQYF
-	TRBV6-5	TRBJ1-2	TRBD1	TGTGCCAGCAGTTACGGGGCCTTGACAGGGAATGGCTACACCTTC	CASSYGALTGNGYTF
-	TRBV6-6	TRBJ2-7	TRBD2	TGTGCCAGCAACCCCGAGCGGGGGGGCCTTTACGAGCAGTACTTC	CASNPERGGLYEQYF
-	TRBV5-8	TRBJ2-1	TRBD1	TGTGCCAGCAGCTGGGGACAGGGGGCCTACAATGAGCAGTTCTTC	CASSWGQGAYNEQFF
-	TRBV5-5	TRBJ2-2	TRBD2	TGTGCCAGCAGCTTGATGGGACTAGCGGCTACCGGGGAGCTGTTTTTT	CASSLMGLAATGELFF
once	TRBV4-3	TRBJ2-7	-	TGCGCCAGCAGCCAAGGCCACAAAGCAGGGGAGCAGTACTTC	CASSQGHKAGEQYF
-	TRBV7-3	TRBJ2-7	-	TGTGCCAGCAGCTTAACCCGAGAATCCTACGAGCAGTACTTC	CASSLTRESYEQYF
-	TRBV4-3	TRBJ2-1	TRBD2	TGCGCCAGCAGCAGCGGGGGGGGGTCCTACAATGAGCAGTTCTTC	CASSSGGGSYNEQFF
-	TRBV11-3	TRBJ2-7	-	TGTGCCAGCCCTTTACAGACGTTTTCTAATTTAATCTACGAGCAGTACTTC	CASPLQTFSNLIYEQYF
-	TRBV27	TRBJ2-5	TRBD1	TGTGCCAGCAGTTCTCGACAGGGGGCGCGAGAGACCCAGTACTTC	CASSSRQGARETQYF
-	TRBV5-1	TRBJ2-5	-	TGCGCCAGCAGCTTGGGCGGGATCCAAGAGACCCAGTACTTC	CASSLGGIQETQYF
-	TRBV2	TRBJ1-2	TRBD1	TGTGCCAGCAATCTACAGGGGGCCGGCTATGGCTACACCTTC	CASNLQGAGYGYTF
-	TRBV4-3	TRBJ2-5	TRBD2	TGCGCCAGCAGCCGAAATAGCGGGGGGGCCGGAGAGACCCAGTACTTC	CASSRNSGGAGETQYF
-	TRBV6-1	TRBJ1-5	-	TGTGCCAGCAGTGATCTGCAGGGAAATCAGCCCCAGCATTTT	CASSDLQGNQPQHF
-	TRBV9	TRBJ1-6	TRBD1	TGTGCCAGCAGCGCCCAACAGGGGACTAATTCACCCCTCCACTTT	CASSAQQGTNSPLHF
-	TRBV9	TRBJ1-6	-	TGTGCCAGCCCGGAAGAGGCGGCGCGGTGTGGTTCACCCCTCCACTTT	CASPEEAARCGSPLHF
-	TRBV28	TRBJ1-5	-	TGTGCCAGCAGTTTCGGGGGGAAAGGCAATCAGCCCCAGCATTTT	CASSFGGKGNQPQHF
-	TRBV7-9	TRBJ1-4	TRBD1	TGTGCCAGCAGCTTAGAATCGGGGACAGGGAATGAAAAACTGTTTTTT	CASSLESGTGNEKLFF
-	TRBV5-1	TRBJ2-4	TRBD2	TGCGCCAGCAGCGTTAGCGGGTCAGACATTCAGTACTTC	CASSVSGSDIQYF
-	TRBV6-5	TRBJ2-3	TRBD1	TGTGCCAGCAGTCCTGGACAGGGCACAGATACGCAGTATTTT	CASSPGQGTDTQYF